This TCR beta chain derives from a study of shared clonotypes between healthy human individuals (TCRdb year 2020). For the study in its entirety: A few men and a couple of women, aged 18 to 49 years, made up the cohort. Per donor, leukapheresis produced somewhere between about 0.9 and 9.5 billion PBMCs. Blood TCR repertoires of five healthy adults were deeply sequenced to estimate repertoire size and the extent of clonotype sharing between individuals. For each donor, three plates each were used for CD4 naive and CD4 memory, two plates were used for CD8 naive, and one plate was used for CD8 memory. Libraries were prepared and TCR repertoires were sequenced by different laboratories using diverse techniques, in order to increase sequencing depth and limit assay-specific biases.

From the cysteine through the phenylalanine, the CDR3 covers 15 amino acids. The only DNA kept is the CDR3, 45 bases in frame from the first base. The germline V gene specifies MGHRA as CDR1 and YSYEKL as CDR2. The donors were healthy, HIV-negative adults who had no recently reported acute infections or vaccinations. Only Caucasian adults living in Nashville, Tennessee, USA were represented among the donors. Magnetic negative selection was used to enrich CD4+ T cells, after which naive cells were positively selected on CD45RA and the negative fraction became the memory subset. After blood collection by leukapheresis, PBMCs were isolated using Ficoll-Histopaque density gradient centrifugation and then cryopreserved in the vapor phase of liquid nitrogen. Purity and quantity of every magnetically sorted T cell population were checked by analytical flow cytometry. Each sorted fraction had its genomic DNA isolated and then quantified by UV absorbance on a Nanodrop 2000c.

Points the paper makes about the study in general: Sampling was restricted to blood, and TCR repertoires in tissue are likely to differ from TCR repertoires in blood. Pairwise subsampling led to the expectation that sequencing depth would affect the degree of clonotype sharing among donors. Incomplete sequencing was indicated by rarefaction of sorted-subset datasets, despite the large sequencing depth. The genetic and exposure-history diversity represented was limited by the small number of donors. Estimated clonotype richness was generally larger for naive than for memory subsets. Compared with non-shared clonotypes, the clonotypes found in all four sorted-subset donors had higher generation probabilities. About 4.5% of naive CD4, 3.5% of naive CD8, roughly 2.4% of memory CD4, and more than 0.35% of memory CD8 clonotypes were shared across four donors.

Using the deep immunoSEQ assay, TCR CDR3 regions were amplified from genomic DNA by multiplex PCR. Extracted genomic DNA from each cell subset was distributed evenly across all wells of several immunoSEQ 96-well plates, and each plate was treated as a replicate. Each replicate PCR for sorted subsets received around 210 ng genomic DNA, equal to tens of thousands of T cell genomes. Purified libraries were quantified with a Qubit 3.0 fluorometer, sized on a Bioanalyzer 2100, and re-quantified with the KAPA Library Quantification kit. Every immunoSEQ 96-well plate was sequenced on a separate single-read 150-cycle Illumina NextSeq 550 flow cell. Turning to the authors' computational methods: Because only junctional sequences without quality scores were contained in the immunoSEQ output, filtering matching that applied to full-length reads could not be performed. Sequences were annotated with PyIR, a Python wrapper for IgBLAST v1.9, using IMGT germline references to assign V/J genes and CDR3. Reads were filtered out if the reads had weak V/J assignments (E-value above 1e-6), no CDR3, stop codons, out-of-frame junctions, or ambiguous translated residues. V3J clonotypes were defined as sequences sharing the same inferred V gene, J gene, and CDR3 amino acid sequence. Percentage overlap between repertoires was computed as shared unique clonotypes divided by the size of the smaller repertoire. RTK rarefaction, the Chao1 estimator, and Recon v2.1 estimates of unobserved clonotypes were used to assess repertoire richness. For all TCRbeta clonotypes obtained by the gDNA method from several donors, generation probabilities were computed with OLGA. The table was pulled from immuneACCESS by TCRdb, which kept in-frame rearrangements only. Such tables lose some clones; where checked, under half of the loss comes from unresolved V genes, and the rest has no known cause. V, J and clone size are taken as reported in that table, and D and trimming were inferred from the DNA itself. This sample has some 2,500,000 clones in its table, and roughly 93% of those were observed once. The top ten clones comprise roughly 0.36% of the sample.

As concerns this clone: There is no known antigen for this receptor. There are no base qualities to consult, and no much larger clone falls within one base.

The sequence links TRBV4-1 to TRBJ2-5, and perhaps TRBD1 as D gene, on 5 matching bases. The DNA matches TRBJ2-7 better at its end, which makes the J call doubtful. This clonotype originated in a man aged 18 to 30 in good health. Some clones in this sample may be carry-over from other donors' samples. Input material: naive CD4+ T cells from PBMCs. According to the study, the label for this sample's cell subset or site signals: CD45RA+ positively selected. The DNA reads as follows: TGCGCCAGCAGCCAAATACAGGCCAGCTCCTACGAGCAGTACTTC. The translation is CASSQIQASSYEQYF.